The 32 T cell receptor beta chains given below trace back to one sample, sequenced in a study of blood T cell repertoires in COVID-19. Using immunoSEQ multiplex PCR, the repertoire was profiled, and TCRdb retains in-frame clones only, with some absent. The top ten hold about 10% of the sample, which has more than 200,000 clones, roughly 80% seen once. The sequencing sample was made of peripheral blood. Receptor source: a woman aged 80 or over with acute or convalescent COVID-19.

In this sample, this clone turned up a few times. The V call is TRBV30, the J call TRBJ2-1; 7 bases agree with TRBD2. With V trimmed by 5 bases and J by 7 bases, 8 bases remained unmatched. CDR1 and CDR2 from the germline V gene are GTSNPN and SVGIG (reference sequence). The CDR3 extends over 13 amino acids. CDR3 bases: TGTGCCTGGTCGACCGGGAGGACGAATGAGCAGTTCTTC. It translates to CAWSTGRTNEQFF.

This clone was detected only a few times. The genes are TRBV13 and TRBJ1-1, with 10 positions matching TRBD1. The J segment lost 5 bases and the V segment lost 2 bases, leaving 2 bases of the junction unmatched. The CDR3 is made up of 14 amino acids. Germline V CDR1 and CDR2: PRHDT, FYEKMQ (reference sequence). CDR3 coding DNA: TGTGCCAGCAGCTTACGGGACAGGGGAACTGAAGCTTTCTTT. Protein sequence: CASSLRDRGTEAFF.

The CDR3 DNA is TGTGCCAGCAGCTTAGCGCCGGGGAGCTCCTACAATGAGCAGTTCTTC. Its translation: CASSLAPGSSYNEQFF. V gene TRBV7-2 combines with J gene TRBJ2-1; perhaps TRBD2 as D (5 bases). V was clipped by 0 bases and J by 0 bases, with 9 bases between them. The germline CDR1 and CDR2 sequences are SGHTA and FQGNSA. The length of the CDR3 is 16 residues.

The rearrangement uses TRBV28 and TRBJ1-2, with 7 positions matching TRBD1. V was pared by 10 bases and J by 4 bases, with 18 bases of the junction left unmatched. In germline, CDR1 is MDHEN, CDR2 SYDVKM. The CDR3 spans 16 residues. CDR3 sequence reads: CATQKGQSLSIYGYTF. CDR3 nucleotide sequence: TGTGCCACTCAGAAGGGACAGTCCCTAAGTATCTATGGCTACACCTTC.

V gene TRBV3-1 (or the pseudogene TRBV3-2) combines with J gene TRBJ2-1, with D tentatively TRBD2 (6 bases). The CDR3 has 12 amino acids. V dropped 4 bases and J dropped 9 bases, with 10 bases sitting between them. Germline values: CDR1 LGHDT, CDR2 YNNKEL (reference sequence). The DNA for the CDR3 is TGTGCCAGCAGCCGGAGGGGTACTGAGCAGTTCTTC. Its translation: CASSRRGTEQFF.

V and J are TRBV30 and TRBJ1-2; tentative D call: TRBD1 (6 bases). The V end was cut by 3 bases, the J end by 3 bases, with 20 bases between. The CDR3 is 16 amino acids. CDR1 and CDR2 from the germline V gene are GTSNPN and SVGIG (reference sequence). CDR3 nucleotide sequence: TGTGCCTGGAGAGAGACAGGCCTGAATACGGACTATGGCTACACCTTC. It encodes CAWRETGLNTDYGYTF.

The V call is TRBV30, the J call TRBJ1-2; D call uncertain. Trimming took off 5 bases at V and 5 bases at J, with 9 bases between the two ends. The CDR3 covers 11 residues. Germline CDR1 GTSNPN, CDR2 SVGIG (reference sequence). The CDR3: CAWGPGYGYTF. The CDR3 DNA reads TGTGCCTGGGGTCCGGGGTATGGCTACACCTTC.

This clone was seen a handful of times. This chain uses TRBV27 with TRBJ1-4; possibly TRBD1 for D (6 bases). CDR1 and CDR2 from the germline V gene are MNHEY and SMNVEV (reference sequence). This CDR3 has 15 amino acids. The V gene lost 5 bases and the J gene lost 4 bases, with 14 bases spanning the gap. The CDR3 region has the DNA TGTGCCAGCAGTCCCAGGGGCCTACTTAATGAAAAACTGTTTTTT. Translated, it gives CASSPRGLLNEKLFF.

CDR3 coding DNA: TGTGCCAGCAGCCAAGGGGGGGGAAACTATGGCTACACCTTC. Protein sequence: CASSQGGGNYGYTF. The V and J genes are TRBV7-9 and TRBJ1-2; perhaps TRBD1 as D (6 bases). This CDR3 has 14 residues. The V end was cut by 5 bases, the J end by 2 bases, with 12 bases between. Per germline, CDR1 SEHNR and CDR2 FQNEAQ (reference sequence).

V and J are TRBV3-1 (or the pseudogene TRBV3-2) and TRBJ2-3, with D possibly TRBD1 on 6 matching bases. The V gene's germline CDR1 is LGHDT and CDR2 YNNKEL (reference sequence). The CDR3 has 16 amino acids. Trimming pared 1 base from V and 3 bases from J, leaving 14 bases between. CDR3 loop: CASSQVGAGVTDTQYF. The CDR3 nucleotides are TGTGCCAGCAGCCAAGTGGGGGCCGGGGTAACAGATACGCAGTATTTT.

This clone was counted a single time. V gene TRBV11-2 combines with J gene TRBJ1-2; tentative D call: TRBD1 (5 bases). From germline, CDR1 is SGHAT and CDR2 FQNNGV. Trimming left V 7 bases short and J 8 bases short, with 23 bases between. CDR3 length equals 15 residues. CDR3 loop: CASTSLLGRAGGYTF. CDR3 bases: TGTGCCAGCACCTCCCTCTTAGGCAGGGCCGGAGGCTACACCTTC.

The chain combines TRBV5-1 with TRBJ2-7; TRBD1 agrees at 10 bases. The CDR3 totals 14 residues. V trimming: 4 bases; J trimming: 3 bases; junction bases outside the gene matches: 4. Germline V gene sequence: CDR1 SGHRS, CDR2 YFSETQ. CDR3: CASSTGQGIYEQYF. The CDR3 DNA reads TGCGCCAGCAGCACGGGACAGGGGATCTACGAGCAGTACTTC.

The chain has TRBV30 and TRBJ1-2, with 7 bases aligning to TRBD1. Germline CDR1 GTSNPN, CDR2 SVGIG (reference sequence). This CDR3 is 13 amino acids long. V shed 5 bases, J shed 2 bases, and the junction held 5 bases outside the gene matches. The CDR3 protein is CAWVNRGNYGYTF. The CDR3 DNA reads TGTGCCTGGGTAAACAGGGGAAACTATGGCTACACCTTC.

The chain combines TRBV9 with TRBJ1-6; no clear D gene. The CDR3 has 15 amino acids. Per the germline V gene, CDR1 is SGDLS and CDR2 is YYNGEE. V was shortened by 4 bases and J by 3 bases, with 11 bases between the two germline ends. The CDR3 sequence is CASSTNAVYNSPLHF. The CDR3 coding sequence is TGTGCCAGCAGCACTAACGCAGTCTATAATTCACCCCTCCACTTT.

The rearrangement links TRBV30 to TRBJ1-3, with D uncertain. Germline assignment: CDR1 GTSNPN and CDR2 SVGIG (reference sequence). Trimming pared 5 bases from V and 4 bases from J, leaving 6 bases between. The CDR3 is 11 residues long. CDR3 in amino acids: CAWVAGNTIYF. The CDR3 DNA sequence: TGTGCCTGGGTCGCGGGAAACACCATATATTTT.

The V and J genes are TRBV12-3 or TRBV12-4 and TRBJ2-5; D is possibly TRBD2 (6 bases). Trimming left V 8 bases short and J 5 bases short, with 9 bases between. The CDR3 runs 11 residues. CDR3 loop: CASGGGETQYF. The DNA of the CDR3 is TGTGCCAGCGGTGGGGGGGAGACCCAGTACTTC.

The chain combines TRBV25-1 with TRBJ2-7; the D is unclear. Germline CDR1 and CDR2: MGHDK and SYGVNS. The CDR3 has 11 residues. The V and J ends lost 5 bases and 3 bases respectively, with 5 bases between them. The CDR3 protein is CASSLLYEQYF. The CDR3 DNA follows: TGTGCCAGCAGTCTCCTCTACGAGCAGTACTTC.

V gene TRBV30 combines with J gene TRBJ1-5, with D perhaps TRBD1 (5 bases). The length of the CDR3 is 15 residues. Trimming removed 1 base from V and 0 bases from J, with 10 bases in between. Germline CDR1 reads GTSNPN; CDR2 reads SVGIG (reference sequence). The CDR3 spells CAWSAGLGSNQPQHF. CDR3 nucleotide sequence: TGTGCCTGGAGTGCAGGGTTGGGTAGCAATCAGCCCCAGCATTTT.

The chain is built from TRBV24-1 and TRBJ2-2; 9 nucleotides align to TRBD1. Germline values: CDR1 KGHDR, CDR2 SFDVKD. CDR3 size: 16 residues. V was pared by 1 base and J by 4 bases, with 3 bases of the junction left unmatched. The CDR3 reads CATSDLGTGITGELFF. The CDR3, as DNA: TGTGCCACCAGTGATTTAGGGACAGGGATCACCGGGGAGCTGTTTTTT.

The V gene is TRBV19, the J gene TRBJ1-1; 7 positions match TRBD1. CDR1 is LNHDA, CDR2 SQIVND, per germline (reference sequence). CDR3 size: 14 residues. The junction had 8 bases not matched to a gene; V was cut back by 5 bases and J by 5 bases. The CDR3 nucleotides are TGTGCCAGTAGTCTCCAGGGGGTAATAACTGAAGCTTTCTTT. It codes for CASSLQGVITEAFF. Using reference TRBV19 and TRBJ1-1 for the parts outside the CDR3, the full variable domain is DGGITQSPKYLFRKEGQNVTLSCEQNLNHDAMYWYRQDPGQGLRLIYYSQIVNDFQKGDIAEGYSVSREKKESFPLTVTSAQKNPTAFYLCASSLQGVITEAFFGQGTRLTVV.

This chain joins TRBV19 and TRBJ1-1, with a tentative D call TRBD1 (6 bases). The germline gives CDR1 LNHDA, CDR2 SQIVND (reference sequence). This CDR3 contains 15 residues. CDR3 nucleotide sequence: TGTGCTACTAGAGCCGGACAGCTAATGAACACTGAAGCTTTCTTT. This sequence encodes CATRAGQLMNTEAFF.

The chain recombines TRBV18 with TRBJ1-1; D remains unclear. Trimming stripped 3 bases from V and 5 bases from J, with 19 bases between. The germline V gene has CDR1 KGHSH and CDR2 LQKENI. The CDR3 has 16 residues. The CDR3 region has the DNA TGTGCCAGCTCACCCGTTATTCTCGCGGGTCGGACTGAAGCTTTCTTT. The encoded protein is CASSPVILAGRTEAFF.

This chain links TRBV27 with TRBJ1-1; D gene uncertain. V dropped 3 bases and J dropped 8 bases, with 13 bases sitting between them. Germline V gene data show CDR1 as MNHEY and CDR2 as SMNVEV (reference sequence). This CDR3 has 13 amino acids. This CDR3 is CASSFSGIREAFF. The CDR3 region has the DNA TGTGCCAGCAGTTTCAGCGGGATAAGAGAAGCTTTCTTT.

This clone has a handful of counts. J is TRBJ1-5 and V is TRBV19; no definite D call. The CDR3 loop spans 13 amino acids. The V end was cut by 6 bases, the J end by 9 bases, with 15 bases between. Per the germline V gene, CDR1 is LNHDA and CDR2 is SQIVND (reference sequence). CDR3 amino acids: CASRTDGIGPQHF. The CDR3 DNA reads as TGTGCCAGTAGAACAGACGGGATAGGGCCCCAGCATTTT.

The J gene is TRBJ1-6, the V gene TRBV27, with a tentative D call TRBD1 (5 bases). The CDR3 has 17 amino acids. Germline CDR1 is MNHEY and CDR2 is SMNVEV (reference sequence). Trimming stripped 0 bases from V and 2 bases from J, with 11 bases between. The CDR3 sequence is CASSLSGGVAYNSPLHF. CDR3 sequence (DNA): TGTGCCAGCAGTTTATCGGGGGGAGTCGCCTATAATTCACCCCTCCACTTT.

The chain recombines TRBV2 with TRBJ1-2, with TRBD1 matching over 8 bases. The length of the CDR3 is 13 residues. Germline assignment: CDR1 SNHLY and CDR2 FYNNEI. V was clipped by 6 bases and J by 4 bases; unmatched bases: 4. CDR3 residues: CASSQGAGYGYTF. The CDR3 DNA sequence: TGTGCCAGCAGCCAGGGGGCTGGCTATGGCTACACCTTC.

The rearrangement links TRBV28 to TRBJ2-5; D not resolved. Trimming cost V 3 bases and J 2 bases, with 10 bases left between them. The CDR3 is 14 residues long. The germline CDR1 and CDR2 sequences are MDHEN and SYDVKM. CDR3 amino acids: CASSFALTQETQYF. The CDR3 DNA reads as TGTGCCAGCAGTTTCGCTCTGACACAAGAGACCCAGTACTTC.

The chain combines TRBV5-4 with TRBJ2-5, with TRBD2 matching over 13 bases. The germline CDR1 and CDR2 sequences are SGHNT and YYREEE (reference sequence). This CDR3 spans 16 amino acids. Germline trimming cut 0 bases from V and 3 bases from J; bases unmatched to any gene: 2. The DNA for the CDR3 is TGTGCCAGCAGCTTGGATGGACTAGCGGGAGAAGAGACCCAGTACTTC. This gives the protein CASSLDGLAGEETQYF.

The gene calls are TRBV6-5 and TRBJ1-1; TRBD1 agrees at 8 bases. This CDR3 has 12 residues. Germline V gives CDR1 MNHEY, CDR2 SVGAGI. V gave up 6 bases and J gave up 11 bases; unmatched junction bases: 8. The CDR3 protein is CASSLGGQGAFF. The CDR3, as DNA: TGTGCCAGCAGCCTCGGAGGACAGGGCGCTTTCTTT.

J is TRBJ2-2 and V is TRBV4-2; 9 nucleotides align to TRBD1. V trimming: 4 bases; J trimming: 6 bases; junction bases outside the gene matches: 9. CDR3 length: 16 residues. From germline, CDR1 is LGHNA and CDR2 YNFKEQ. CDR3 in amino acids: CASSRSGQGFSGELFF. Here the CDR3 DNA reads TGTGCCAGCAGCCGGTCGGGACAGGGCTTCTCCGGGGAGCTGTTTTTT.

This rearrangement joins TRBV5-5 to TRBJ1-5, with a possible D match to TRBD1 (5 bases). Between the trimmed V and J ends, which lost 3 bases and 0 bases, there was a span of 10 bases. CDR1 and CDR2 (germline): SGHKS, YYEKEE (reference sequence). The CDR3 sequence is 15 residues long. CDR3 region: CASSWGGYSNQPQHF. Here the CDR3 DNA reads TGTGCCAGCAGCTGGGGGGGGTATAGCAATCAGCCCCAGCATTTT.

The CDR3 protein is CASSGTSGADEQFF. The CDR3 DNA sequence: TGTGCCAGCAGCGGGACTAGCGGGGCAGATGAGCAGTTCTTC. The V and J genes are TRBV13 and TRBJ2-1, with 13 nucleotides matching TRBD2. CDR3 length: 14 amino acids. Trimming cost V 5 bases and J 8 bases; bases outside gene matches: 3. Per the germline V gene, CDR1 is PRHDT and CDR2 is FYEKMQ (reference sequence). The full variable domain, completed using reference TRBV13 and TRBJ2-1, is AAGVIQSPRHLIKEKRETATLKCYPIPRHDTVYWYQQGPGQDPQFLISFYEKMQSDKGSIPDRFSAQQFSDYHSELNMSSLELGDSALYFCASSGTSGADEQFFGPGTRLTVL.